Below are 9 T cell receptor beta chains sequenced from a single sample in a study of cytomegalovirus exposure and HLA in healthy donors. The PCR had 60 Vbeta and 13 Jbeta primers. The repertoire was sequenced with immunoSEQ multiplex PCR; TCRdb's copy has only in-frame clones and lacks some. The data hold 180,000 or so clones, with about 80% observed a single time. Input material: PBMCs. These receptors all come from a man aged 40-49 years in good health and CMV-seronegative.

The CDR3 nucleotides read TGCGCCAGCAGCCTCGAACTTACAGGTCGGTTGGATACGCAGTATTTT. Residues: CASSLELTGRLDTQYF. V gene TRBV5-1 combines with J gene TRBJ2-3, with D tentatively TRBD1 (5 bases). Germline V gives CDR1 SGHRS, CDR2 YFSETQ. The V end was cut by 4 bases, the J end by 6 bases, with 21 bases between. The CDR3 is 16 amino acids. The complete variable domain, with remaining parts taken from reference TRBV5-1 and TRBJ2-3, reads KAGVTQTPRYLIKTRGQQVTLSCSPISGHRSVSWYQQTPGQGLQFLFEYFSETQRNKGNFPGRFSGRQFSNSRSEMNVSTLELGDSALYLCASSLELTGRLDTQYFGPGTRLTVL.

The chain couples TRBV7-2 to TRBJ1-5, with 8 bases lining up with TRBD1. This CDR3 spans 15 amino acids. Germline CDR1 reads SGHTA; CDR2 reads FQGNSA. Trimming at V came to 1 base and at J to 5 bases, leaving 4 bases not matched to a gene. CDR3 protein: CASSLVGQVYQPQHF. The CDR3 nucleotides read TGTGCCAGCAGCTTAGTGGGACAGGTCTATCAGCCCCAGCATTTT. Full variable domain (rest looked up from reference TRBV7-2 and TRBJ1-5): GAGVSQSPSNKVTEKGKDVELRCDPISGHTALYWYRQSLGQGLEFLIYFQGNSAPDKSGLPSDRFSAERTGGSVSTLTIQRTQQEDSAVYLCASSLVGQVYQPQHFGDGTRLSIL.

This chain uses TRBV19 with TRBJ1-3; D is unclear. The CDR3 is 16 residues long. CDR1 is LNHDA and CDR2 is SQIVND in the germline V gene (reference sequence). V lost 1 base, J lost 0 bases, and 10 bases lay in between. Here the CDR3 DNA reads TGTGCCAGTAGTATAGGAAGGAGGATCTCTGGAAACACCATATATTTT. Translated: CASSIGRRISGNTIYF.

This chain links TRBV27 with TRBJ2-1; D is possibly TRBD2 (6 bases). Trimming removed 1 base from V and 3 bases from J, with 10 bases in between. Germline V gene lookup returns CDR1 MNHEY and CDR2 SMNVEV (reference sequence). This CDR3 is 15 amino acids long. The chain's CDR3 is CASSLLADRYNEQFF. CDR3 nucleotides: TGTGCCAGCAGTTTATTAGCGGACCGCTACAATGAGCAGTTCTTC.

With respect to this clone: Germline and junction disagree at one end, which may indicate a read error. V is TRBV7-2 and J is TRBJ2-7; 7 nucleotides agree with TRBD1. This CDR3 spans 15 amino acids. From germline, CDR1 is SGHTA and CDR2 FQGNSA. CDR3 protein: CVSSLGTERTYEQYF. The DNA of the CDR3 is TGTGTCAGCAGCTTGGGGACAGAACGAACCTACGAGCAGTACTTC.

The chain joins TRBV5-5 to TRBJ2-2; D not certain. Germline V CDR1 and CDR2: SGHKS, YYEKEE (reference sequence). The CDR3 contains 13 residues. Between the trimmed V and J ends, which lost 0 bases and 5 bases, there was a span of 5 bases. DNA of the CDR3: TGTGCCAGCAGCTTGGTGGCTACCGGGGAGCTGTTTTTT. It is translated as CASSLVATGELFF.

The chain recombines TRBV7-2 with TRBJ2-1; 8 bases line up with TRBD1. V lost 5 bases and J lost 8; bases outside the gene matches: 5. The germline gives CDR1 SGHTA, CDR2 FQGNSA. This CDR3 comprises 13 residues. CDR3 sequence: CASSHPTGDEQFF. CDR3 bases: TGTGCCAGCAGCCACCCGACAGGGGATGAGCAGTTCTTC.

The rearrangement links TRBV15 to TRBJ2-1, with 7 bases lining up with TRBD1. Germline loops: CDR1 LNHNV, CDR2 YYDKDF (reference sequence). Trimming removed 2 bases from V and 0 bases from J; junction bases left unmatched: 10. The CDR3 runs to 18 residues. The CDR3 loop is CATSRLPQGMSSYNEQFF. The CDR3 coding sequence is TGTGCCACCAGCAGACTACCACAGGGGATGAGCTCCTACAATGAGCAGTTCTTC.

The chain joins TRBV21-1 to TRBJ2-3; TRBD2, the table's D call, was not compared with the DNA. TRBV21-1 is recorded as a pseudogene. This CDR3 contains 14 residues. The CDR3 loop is CASGLAGGTDTQYF. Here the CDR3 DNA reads TGTGCCAGCGGCTTAGCGGGAGGCACAGATACGCAGTATTTT.